This T cell receptor (beta chain) emerged from a study of blood T cell repertoires in COVID-19. Across the whole study: COVID-19 samples, acute and convalescent, were from the United States, Italy and Spain.

The V end was cut by 3 bases, the J end by 3 bases, with 13 bases between. CDR1 is SGHDT, CDR2 YYEEEE, per germline. The CDR3 sequence is 14 residues long. Measured with immunoSEQ multiplex PCR; TCRdb has only the in-frame clones, and not every one. The table lists under 65,000 clones, about 93% of them singletons, with more than 9% in the top ten. The rearrangement uses TRBV5-6 and TRBJ2-7, with D maybe TRBD1 (5 bases). The receptor was isolated from a woman of 80 years or more with active COVID-19. The sample comprised peripheral blood. This CDR3 reads CASSSRQIFYEQYV. The CDR3 region has the DNA TGTGCCAGCAGCTCCCGACAGATTTTCTACGAGCAGTACGTC.